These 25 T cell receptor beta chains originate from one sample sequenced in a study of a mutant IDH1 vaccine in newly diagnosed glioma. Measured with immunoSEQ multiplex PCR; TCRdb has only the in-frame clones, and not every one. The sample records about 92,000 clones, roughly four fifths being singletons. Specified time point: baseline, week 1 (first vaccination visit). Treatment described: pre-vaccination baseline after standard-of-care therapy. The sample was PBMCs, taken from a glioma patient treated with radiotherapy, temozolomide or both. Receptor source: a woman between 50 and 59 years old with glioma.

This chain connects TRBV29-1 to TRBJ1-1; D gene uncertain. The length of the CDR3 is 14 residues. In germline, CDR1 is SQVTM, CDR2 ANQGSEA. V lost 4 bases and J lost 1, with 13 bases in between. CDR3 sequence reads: CSVVHGLGNTEAFF. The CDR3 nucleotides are TGCAGCGTTGTTCATGGACTGGGGAACACTGAAGCTTTCTTT.

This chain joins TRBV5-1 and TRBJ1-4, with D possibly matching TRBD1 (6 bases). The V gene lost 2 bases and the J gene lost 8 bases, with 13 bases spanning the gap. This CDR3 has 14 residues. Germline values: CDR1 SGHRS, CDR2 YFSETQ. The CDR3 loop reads CASSFGQGQEKLFF. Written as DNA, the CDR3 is TGCGCCAGCAGCTTTGGGCAAGGACAGGAAAAACTGTTTTTT.

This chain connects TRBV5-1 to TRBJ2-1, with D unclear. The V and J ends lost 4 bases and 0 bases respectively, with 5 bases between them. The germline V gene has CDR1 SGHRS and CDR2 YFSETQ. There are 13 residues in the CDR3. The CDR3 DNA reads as TGCGCCAGCAGCCCGAGCTCCTACAATGAGCAGTTCTTC. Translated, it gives CASSPSSYNEQFF.

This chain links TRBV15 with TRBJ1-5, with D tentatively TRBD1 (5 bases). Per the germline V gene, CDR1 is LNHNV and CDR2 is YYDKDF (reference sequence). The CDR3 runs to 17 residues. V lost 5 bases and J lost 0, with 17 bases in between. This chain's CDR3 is CATSASTDFYSNQPQHF. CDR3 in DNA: TGTGCCACCAGCGCCTCGACAGACTTTTATAGCAATCAGCCCCAGCATTTT.

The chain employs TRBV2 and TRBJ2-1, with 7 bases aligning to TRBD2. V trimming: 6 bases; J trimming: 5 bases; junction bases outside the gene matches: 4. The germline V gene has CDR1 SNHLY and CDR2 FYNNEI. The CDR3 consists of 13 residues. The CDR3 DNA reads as TGTGCCAGCAGGGTCGGGGGGAACAATGAGCAGTTCTTC. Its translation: CASRVGGNNEQFF.

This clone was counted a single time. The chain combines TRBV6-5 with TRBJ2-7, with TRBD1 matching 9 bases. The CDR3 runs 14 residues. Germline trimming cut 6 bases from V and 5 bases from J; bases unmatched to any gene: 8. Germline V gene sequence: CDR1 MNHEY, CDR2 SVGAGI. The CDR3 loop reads CASSYRGRLDEQYF. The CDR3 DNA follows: TGTGCCAGCAGCTACAGGGGGCGTCTCGACGAGCAGTACTTC.

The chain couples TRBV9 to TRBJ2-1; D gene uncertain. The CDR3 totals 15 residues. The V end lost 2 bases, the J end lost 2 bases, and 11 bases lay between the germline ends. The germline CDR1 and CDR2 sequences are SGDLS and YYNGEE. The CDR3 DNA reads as TGTGCCAGCAGCGTCACGATAACTGCCTACAATGAGCAGTTCTTC. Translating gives CASSVTITAYNEQFF.

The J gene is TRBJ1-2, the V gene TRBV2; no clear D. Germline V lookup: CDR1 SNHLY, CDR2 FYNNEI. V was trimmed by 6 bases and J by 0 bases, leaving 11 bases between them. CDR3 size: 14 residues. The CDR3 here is CASSYEVTNYGYTF. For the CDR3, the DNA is TGTGCCAGCAGCTATGAGGTTACTAACTATGGCTACACCTTC.

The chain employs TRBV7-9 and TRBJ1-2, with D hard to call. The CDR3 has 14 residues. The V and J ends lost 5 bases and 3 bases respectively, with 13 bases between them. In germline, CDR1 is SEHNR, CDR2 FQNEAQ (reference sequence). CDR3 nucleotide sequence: TGTGCCAGCAGCCCACGAACCTTTGACTATGGCTACACCTTC. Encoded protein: CASSPRTFDYGYTF.

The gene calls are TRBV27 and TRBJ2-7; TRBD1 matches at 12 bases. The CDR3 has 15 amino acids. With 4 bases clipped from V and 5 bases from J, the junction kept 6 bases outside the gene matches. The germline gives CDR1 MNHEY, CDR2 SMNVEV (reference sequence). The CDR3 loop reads CASSSGTGGFDEQYF. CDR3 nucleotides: TGTGCCAGCAGTTCGGGGACAGGGGGCTTCGACGAGCAGTACTTC.

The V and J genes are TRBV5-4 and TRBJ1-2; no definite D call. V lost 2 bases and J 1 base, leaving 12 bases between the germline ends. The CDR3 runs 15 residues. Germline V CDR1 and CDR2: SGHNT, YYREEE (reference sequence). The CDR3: CASSLDVGDNYGYTF. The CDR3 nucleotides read TGTGCCAGCAGCTTAGACGTCGGGGATAACTATGGCTACACCTTC.

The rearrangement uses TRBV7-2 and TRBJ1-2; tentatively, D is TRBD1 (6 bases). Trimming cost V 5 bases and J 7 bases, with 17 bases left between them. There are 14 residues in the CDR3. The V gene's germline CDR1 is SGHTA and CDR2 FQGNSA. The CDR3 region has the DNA TGTGCCAGCAGCCCTGGGGGGCCCCCCGGTGGCTACACCTTC. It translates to CASSPGGPPGGYTF.

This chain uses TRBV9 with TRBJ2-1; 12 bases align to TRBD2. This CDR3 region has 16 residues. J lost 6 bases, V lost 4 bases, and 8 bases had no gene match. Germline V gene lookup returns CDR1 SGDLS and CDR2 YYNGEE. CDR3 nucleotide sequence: TGTGCCAGCAGCTCCCGTCTAGCGGGGGGGCTCAATGAGCAGTTCTTC. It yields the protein CASSSRLAGGLNEQFF.

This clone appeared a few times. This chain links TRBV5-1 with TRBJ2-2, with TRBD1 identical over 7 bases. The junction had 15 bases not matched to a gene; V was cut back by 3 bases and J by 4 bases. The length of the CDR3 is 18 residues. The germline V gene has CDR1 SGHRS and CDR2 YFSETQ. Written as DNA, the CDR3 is TGCGCCAGCAGCTCCCCTACGACGACAGGGACCCTCACCGGGGAGCTGTTTTTT. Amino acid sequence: CASSSPTTTGTLTGELFF.

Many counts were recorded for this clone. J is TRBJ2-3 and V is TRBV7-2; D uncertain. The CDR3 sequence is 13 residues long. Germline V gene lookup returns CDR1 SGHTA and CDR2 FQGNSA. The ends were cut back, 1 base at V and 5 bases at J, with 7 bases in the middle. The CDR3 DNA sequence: TGTGCCAGCAGCTTAGAGGCAGAAGATACGCAGTATTTT. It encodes CASSLEAEDTQYF.

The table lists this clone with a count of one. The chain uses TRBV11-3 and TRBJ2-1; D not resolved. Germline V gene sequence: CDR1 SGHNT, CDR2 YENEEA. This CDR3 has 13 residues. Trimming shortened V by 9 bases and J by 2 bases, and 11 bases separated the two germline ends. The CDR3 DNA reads TGTGCCAGTAGCCAGACACCCTACAATGAGCAGTTCTTC. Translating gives CASSQTPYNEQFF.

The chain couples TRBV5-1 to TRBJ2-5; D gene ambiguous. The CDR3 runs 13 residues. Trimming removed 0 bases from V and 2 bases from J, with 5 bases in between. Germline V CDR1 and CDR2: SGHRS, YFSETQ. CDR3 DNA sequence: TGCGCCAGCAGCTTGGCTTTACAAGAGACCCAGTACTTC. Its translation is CASSLALQETQYF.

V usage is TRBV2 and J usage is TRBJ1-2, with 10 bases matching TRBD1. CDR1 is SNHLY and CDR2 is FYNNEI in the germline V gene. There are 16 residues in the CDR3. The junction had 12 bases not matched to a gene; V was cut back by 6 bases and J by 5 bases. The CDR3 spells CASRANRDRGYYGYTF. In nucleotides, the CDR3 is TGTGCCAGCAGGGCAAACCGGGACAGGGGATATTATGGCTACACCTTC.

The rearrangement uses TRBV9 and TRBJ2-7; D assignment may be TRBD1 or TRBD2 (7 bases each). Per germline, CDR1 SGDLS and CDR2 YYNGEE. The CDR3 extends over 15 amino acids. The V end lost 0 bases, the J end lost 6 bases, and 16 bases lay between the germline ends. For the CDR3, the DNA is TGTGCCAGCAGCGTAGCAGGGGGACTACAACGCGAGCAGTACTTC. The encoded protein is CASSVAGGLQREQYF.

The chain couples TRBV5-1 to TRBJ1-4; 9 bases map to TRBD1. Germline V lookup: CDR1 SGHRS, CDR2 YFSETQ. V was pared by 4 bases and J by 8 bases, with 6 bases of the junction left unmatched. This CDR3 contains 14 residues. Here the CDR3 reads CASSPGTGIEKLFF. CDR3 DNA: TGCGCCAGCAGCCCCGGGACAGGGATCGAAAAACTGTTTTTT.

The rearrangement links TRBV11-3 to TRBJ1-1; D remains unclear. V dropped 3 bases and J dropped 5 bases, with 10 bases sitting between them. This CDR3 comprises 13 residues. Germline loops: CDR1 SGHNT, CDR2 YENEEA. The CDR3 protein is CASSFRAGTEAFF. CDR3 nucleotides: TGTGCCAGCAGCTTTAGGGCGGGGACTGAAGCTTTCTTT.

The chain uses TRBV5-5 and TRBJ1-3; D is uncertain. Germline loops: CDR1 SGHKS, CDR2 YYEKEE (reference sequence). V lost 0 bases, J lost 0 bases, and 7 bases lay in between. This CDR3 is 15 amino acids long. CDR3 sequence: CASSLEIISGNTIYF. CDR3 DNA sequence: TGTGCCAGCAGCTTGGAGATAATCTCTGGAAACACCATATATTTT.

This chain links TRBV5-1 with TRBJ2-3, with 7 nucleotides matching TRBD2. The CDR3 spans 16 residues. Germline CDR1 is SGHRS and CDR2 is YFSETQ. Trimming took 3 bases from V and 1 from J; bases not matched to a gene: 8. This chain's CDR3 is CASSSGVAGGTDTQYF. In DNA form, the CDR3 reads TGCGCCAGCAGCTCTGGAGTTGCGGGGGGCACAGATACGCAGTATTTT.

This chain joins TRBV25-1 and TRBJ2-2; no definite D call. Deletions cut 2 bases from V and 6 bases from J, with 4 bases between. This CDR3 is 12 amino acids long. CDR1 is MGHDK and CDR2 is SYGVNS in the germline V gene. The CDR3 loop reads CASSEVPGELFF. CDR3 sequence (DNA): TGTGCCAGCAGTGAAGTTCCCGGGGAGCTGTTTTTT.

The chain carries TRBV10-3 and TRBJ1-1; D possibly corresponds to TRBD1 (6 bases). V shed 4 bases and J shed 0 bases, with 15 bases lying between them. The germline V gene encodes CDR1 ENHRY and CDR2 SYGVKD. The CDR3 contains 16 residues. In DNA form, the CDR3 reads TGTGCCATCAGTGGACGCACAGGGCTCTTGAACACTGAAGCTTTCTTT. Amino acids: CAISGRTGLLNTEAFF.